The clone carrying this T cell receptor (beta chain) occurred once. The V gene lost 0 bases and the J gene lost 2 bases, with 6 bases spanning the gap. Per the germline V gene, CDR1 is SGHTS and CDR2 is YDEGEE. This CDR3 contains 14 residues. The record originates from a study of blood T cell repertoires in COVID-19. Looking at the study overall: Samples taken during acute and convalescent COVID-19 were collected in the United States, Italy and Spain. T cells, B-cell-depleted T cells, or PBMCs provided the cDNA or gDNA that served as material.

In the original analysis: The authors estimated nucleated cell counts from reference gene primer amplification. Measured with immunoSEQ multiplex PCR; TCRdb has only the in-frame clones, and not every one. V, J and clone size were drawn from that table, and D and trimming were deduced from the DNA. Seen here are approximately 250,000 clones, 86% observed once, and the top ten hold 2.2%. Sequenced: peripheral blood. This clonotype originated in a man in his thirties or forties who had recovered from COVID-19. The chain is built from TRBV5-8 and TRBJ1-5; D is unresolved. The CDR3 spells CASSLVLGNQPQHF. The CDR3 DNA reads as TGTGCCAGCAGCTTGGTATTAGGCAATCAGCCCCAGCATTTT. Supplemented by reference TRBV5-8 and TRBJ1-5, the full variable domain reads EAGVTQSPTHLIKTRGQQATLRCSPISGHTSVYWYQQALGLGLQFLLWYDEGEERNRGNFPPRFSGRQFPNYSSELNVNALELEDSALYLCASSLVLGNQPQHFGDGTRLSIL.